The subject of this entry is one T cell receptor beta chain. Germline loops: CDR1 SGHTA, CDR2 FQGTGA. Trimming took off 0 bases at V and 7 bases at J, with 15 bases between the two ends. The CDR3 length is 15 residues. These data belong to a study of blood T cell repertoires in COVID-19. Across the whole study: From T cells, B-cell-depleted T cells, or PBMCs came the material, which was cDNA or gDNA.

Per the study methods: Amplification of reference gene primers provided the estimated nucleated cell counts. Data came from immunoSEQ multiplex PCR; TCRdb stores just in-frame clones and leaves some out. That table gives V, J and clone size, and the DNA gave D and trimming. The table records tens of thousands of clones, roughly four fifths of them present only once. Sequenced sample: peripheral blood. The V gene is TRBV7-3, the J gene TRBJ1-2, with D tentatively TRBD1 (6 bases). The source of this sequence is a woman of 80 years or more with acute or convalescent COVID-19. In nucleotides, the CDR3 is TGTGCCAGCAGCTTAACGGCAGGGGACCTCTCTGGCTACACCTTC. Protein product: CASSLTAGDLSGYTF.